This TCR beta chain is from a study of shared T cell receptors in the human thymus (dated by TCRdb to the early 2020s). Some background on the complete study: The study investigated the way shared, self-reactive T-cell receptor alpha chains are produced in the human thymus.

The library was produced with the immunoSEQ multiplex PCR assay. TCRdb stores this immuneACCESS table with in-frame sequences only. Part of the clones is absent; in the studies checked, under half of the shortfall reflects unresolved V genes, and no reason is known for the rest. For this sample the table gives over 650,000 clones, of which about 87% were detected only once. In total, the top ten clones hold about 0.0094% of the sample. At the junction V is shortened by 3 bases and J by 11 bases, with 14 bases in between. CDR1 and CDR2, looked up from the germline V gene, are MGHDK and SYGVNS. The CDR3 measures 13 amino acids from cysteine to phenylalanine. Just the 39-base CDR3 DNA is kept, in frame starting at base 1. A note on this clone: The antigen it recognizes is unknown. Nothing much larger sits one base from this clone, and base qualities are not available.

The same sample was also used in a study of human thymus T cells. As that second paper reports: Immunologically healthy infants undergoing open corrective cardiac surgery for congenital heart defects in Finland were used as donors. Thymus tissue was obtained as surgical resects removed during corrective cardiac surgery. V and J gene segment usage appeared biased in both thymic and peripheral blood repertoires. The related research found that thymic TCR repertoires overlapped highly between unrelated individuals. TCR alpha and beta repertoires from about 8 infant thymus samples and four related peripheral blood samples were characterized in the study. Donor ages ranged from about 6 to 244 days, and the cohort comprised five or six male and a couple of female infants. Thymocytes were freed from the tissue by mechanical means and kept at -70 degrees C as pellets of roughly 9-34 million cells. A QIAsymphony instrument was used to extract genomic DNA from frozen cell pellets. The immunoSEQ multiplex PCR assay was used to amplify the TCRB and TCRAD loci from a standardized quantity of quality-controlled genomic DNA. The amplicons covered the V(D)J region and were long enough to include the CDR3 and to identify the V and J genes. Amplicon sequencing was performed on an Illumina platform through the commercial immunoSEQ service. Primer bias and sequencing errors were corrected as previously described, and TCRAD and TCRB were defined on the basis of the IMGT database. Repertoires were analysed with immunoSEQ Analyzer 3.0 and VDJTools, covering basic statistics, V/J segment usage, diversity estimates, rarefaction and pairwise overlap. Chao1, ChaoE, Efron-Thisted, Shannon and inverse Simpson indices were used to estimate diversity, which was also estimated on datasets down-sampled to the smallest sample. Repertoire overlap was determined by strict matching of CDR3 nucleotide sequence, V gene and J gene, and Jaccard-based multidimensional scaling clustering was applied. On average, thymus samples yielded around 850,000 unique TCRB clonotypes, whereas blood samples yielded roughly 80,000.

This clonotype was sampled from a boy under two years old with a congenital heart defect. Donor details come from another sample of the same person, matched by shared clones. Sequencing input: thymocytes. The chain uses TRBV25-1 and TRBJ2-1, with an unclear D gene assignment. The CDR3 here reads CASSEGRGIKQFF. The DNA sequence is TGTGCCAGCAGTGAGGGCCGTGGTATAAAGCAGTTCTTC.